The 18 T cell receptor beta chains below come from one sample, sequenced in a study of blood T cell repertoires in COVID-19. Measured with immunoSEQ multiplex PCR; TCRdb has only the in-frame clones, and not every one. The profile shows 130,000 to 150,000 clones, about 85% of them singletons. Sequencing input: peripheral blood. Receptors originate from a human donor in a cohort sampled during active COVID-19.

V is TRBV10-3 and J is TRBJ1-1; no firm D call. The CDR3 is 15 residues long. Trimming shortened V by 0 bases and J by 1 base, and 9 bases separated the two germline ends. Germline CDR1 is ENHRY and CDR2 is SYGVKD. CDR3 in amino acids: CAISESSGQNTEAFF. The CDR3 nucleotides are TGTGCCATCAGTGAGTCTTCTGGGCAGAACACTGAAGCTTTCTTT.

This clone was observed a few times. The chain is built from TRBV3-1 (or the pseudogene TRBV3-2) and TRBJ2-7, with 8 bases lining up with TRBD2. This CDR3 is built from 15 residues. The germline CDR1 and CDR2 sequences are LGHDT and YNNKEL (reference sequence). V lost 4 bases to trimming and J lost 4 bases; unmatched junction nucleotides: 9. The CDR3 reads CASSPFSGGGYEQYF. DNA for the CDR3: TGTGCCAGCAGCCCGTTCAGCGGGGGCGGATACGAGCAGTACTTC.

The CDR3 DNA sequence: TGTGCCTGGAGCCCGTCGTCAGTGGCTAATGAAAAACTGTTTTTT. Translation gives CAWSPSSVANEKLFF. The chain links TRBV30 to TRBJ1-4, with D uncertain. Germline loops: CDR1 GTSNPN, CDR2 SVGIG (reference sequence). With 3 bases removed from V and 3 bases from J, the gap between germline ends came to 14 bases. This CDR3 region has 15 residues.

This rearrangement joins TRBV5-1 to TRBJ1-6; D might be TRBD1 (6 bases). V lost 4 bases and J 10 bases, leaving 15 bases between the germline ends. CDR1 and CDR2 from the germline V gene are SGHRS and YFSETQ. The CDR3 is made up of 14 amino acids. CDR3 sequence: CASSQTGNWSPLHF. CDR3 DNA: TGCGCCAGCAGCCAAACAGGGAATTGGTCACCCCTCCACTTT.

DNA of the CDR3: TGTGCCAGCAGCTTAGTCGCCAGGGCGAGCTCCGGGGCCAACGTCCTGACTTTC. Protein product: CASSLVARASSGANVLTF. The chain uses TRBV7-2 and TRBJ2-6; possibly TRBD1 for D (5 bases). CDR3 size: 18 residues. Germline CDR1 is SGHTA and CDR2 is FQGNSA. V lost 1 base to trimming and J lost 4 bases, with 17 bases between them. Full variable domain (outside the CDR3, taken from reference TRBV7-2 and TRBJ2-6): GAGVSQSPSNKVTEKGKDVELRCDPISGHTALYWYRQSLGQGLEFLIYFQGNSAPDKSGLPSDRFSAERTGGSVSTLTIQRTQQEDSAVYLCASSLVARASSGANVLTFGAGSRLTVL.

The chain joins TRBV7-2 to TRBJ2-5, with 8 bases aligning to TRBD2. The CDR3 consists of 15 residues. With 5 bases clipped from V and 4 bases from J, the junction kept 9 bases outside the gene matches. Germline V lookup: CDR1 SGHTA, CDR2 FQGNSA. Written as DNA, the CDR3 is TGTGCCAGCAGCCCCCCCCGAGCGGGGGTAGAGACCCAGTACTTC. Translation gives CASSPPRAGVETQYF. The variable domain in full, with the rest retrieved from reference TRBV7-2 and TRBJ2-5, is GAGVSQSPSNKVTEKGKDVELRCDPISGHTALYWYRQSLGQGLEFLIYFQGNSAPDKSGLPSDRFSAERTGGSVSTLTIQRTQQEDSAVYLCASSPPRAGVETQYFGPGTRLLVL.

This chain joins TRBV5-6 and TRBJ1-1; D not resolved. The V gene lost 2 bases and the J gene lost 8 bases, with 16 bases spanning the gap. CDR1 and CDR2 from the germline V gene are SGHDT and YYEEEE. There are 14 residues in the CDR3. The CDR3 region is CASSFGSNQIEAFF. The CDR3 DNA follows: TGTGCCAGCAGCTTTGGGAGCAACCAAATCGAAGCTTTCTTT.

This chain uses TRBV12-5 with TRBJ1-1; TRBD1 matches at 9 bases. CDR3 length: 14 amino acids. Germline CDR1 reads LGHNT; CDR2 reads FRNRAP. The ends lost 5 bases at V and 11 bases at J; junction bases unmatched: 12. CDR3 in DNA: TGTGCTAGTGGTCCTCCGGGTCGGACAGGGGTGGCTTTCTTT. It translates to CASGPPGRTGVAFF. The variable domain in full, completed from reference TRBV12-5 and TRBJ1-1, reads DARVTQTPRHKVTEMGQEVTMRCQPILGHNTVFWYRQTMMQGLELLAYFRNRAPLDDSGMPKDRFSAEMPDATLATLKIQPSEPRDSAVYFCASGPPGRTGVAFFGQGTRLTVV.

V usage is TRBV19 and J usage is TRBJ1-2; possibly TRBD1 for D (6 bases). Germline values: CDR1 LNHDA, CDR2 SQIVND (reference sequence). The CDR3 is 14 residues long. V lost 3 bases and J 5 bases, leaving 13 bases between the germline ends. CDR3 residues: CASSIGGTLYGYTF. CDR3 coding DNA: TGTGCCAGTAGTATTGGGGGCACCCTTTATGGCTACACCTTC.

This clone has more than one count but fewer than ten. J is TRBJ1-3 and V is TRBV3-1 (or the pseudogene TRBV3-2); D is possibly TRBD1 (6 bases). Trimming stripped 3 bases from V and 9 bases from J, with 9 bases between. The CDR3 has 12 amino acids. Germline CDR1 is LGHDT and CDR2 is YNNKEL (reference sequence). In nucleotides, the CDR3 is TGTGCCAGCAGCCAGGGGGCCGGCACCATATATTTT. The encoded protein is CASSQGAGTIYF.

The chain is built from TRBV2 and TRBJ1-2; possible D gene TRBD1, 5 bases. CDR1 is SNHLY, CDR2 FYNNEI, per germline. The germline V and J ends were trimmed by 3 bases and 6 bases, with 11 bases remaining between them. The CDR3 has 13 amino acids. The CDR3 DNA is TGTGCCAGCAGTGAGGGGCCGCCGGATGGCTACACCTTC. The encoded protein is CASSEGPPDGYTF.

This clone was picked up one time. The chain employs TRBV28 and TRBJ1-5; 11 bases fit TRBD1. V trimming: 4 bases; J trimming: 5 bases; junction bases outside the gene matches: 1. The CDR3 spans 14 residues. Germline assignment: CDR1 MDHEN and CDR2 SYDVKM. The DNA of the CDR3 is TGTGCCAGCAGTTGGACAGGGGGCTATCAGCCCCAGCATTTT. Amino acid sequence: CASSWTGGYQPQHF.

The V call is TRBV19, the J call TRBJ1-1; no reliable D call. Germline loops: CDR1 LNHDA, CDR2 SQIVND (reference sequence). V was pared by 3 bases and J by 1 base, with 12 bases between. CDR3 length: 15 residues. The CDR3 DNA is TGTGCCAGTAGTATTTTGGTCAGGTCGAACACTGAAGCTTTCTTT. Its protein product is CASSILVRSNTEAFF.

The chain has TRBV3-1 (or the pseudogene TRBV3-2) and TRBJ1-1, with 7 bases matching TRBD1. The CDR3 is 16 residues long. Germline CDR1 and CDR2: LGHDT and YNNKEL (reference sequence). The V gene end was trimmed by 3 bases and the J gene end by 4 bases; junction bases not matched to a gene: 11. The CDR3: CASSQEGAIVGTEAFF. As DNA, the CDR3 is TGTGCCAGCAGCCAGGAGGGGGCCATTGTTGGCACTGAAGCTTTCTTT.

V usage is TRBV7-2 and J usage is TRBJ1-4, with D possibly TRBD1 on 6 matching bases. There are 14 residues in the CDR3. Deletions cut 5 bases from V and 2 bases from J, with 9 bases between. From germline, CDR1 is SGHTA and CDR2 FQGNSA. Written as DNA, the CDR3 is TGTGCCAGCAGCGAAAGGGGGACTAATGAAAAACTGTTTTTT. Amino acid sequence: CASSERGTNEKLFF.

This chain links TRBV7-2 with TRBJ2-2; 7 bases agree with TRBD2. Germline values: CDR1 SGHTA, CDR2 FQGNSA. The junction had 3 bases not matched to a gene; V was cut back by 5 bases and J by 0 bases. The CDR3 consists of 15 residues. The CDR3 here is CASSPGLTNTGELFF. CDR3 DNA sequence: TGTGCCAGCAGCCCGGGACTAACGAACACCGGGGAGCTGTTTTTT.

V usage is TRBV30 and J usage is TRBJ1-2; 12 positions agree with TRBD1. The V segment lost 2 bases and the J segment 2 bases; nucleotides outside the gene matches: 12. Germline V gene data show CDR1 as GTSNPN and CDR2 as SVGIG (reference sequence). This CDR3 has 18 amino acids. CDR3 sequence (DNA): TGTGCCTGGAGTTCGATCGGGACAGGGGGCGTAATGAACTATGGCTACACCTTC. Translation gives CAWSSIGTGGVMNYGYTF. Together with reference TRBV30 and TRBJ1-2, the CDR3 gives the full variable domain: SQTIHQWPATLVQPVGSPLSLECTVEGTSNPNLYWYRQAAGRGLQLLFYSVGIGQISSEVPQNLSASRPQDRQFILSSKKLLLSDSGFYLCAWSSIGTGGVMNYGYTFGSGTRLTVV.

The J gene is TRBJ1-2, the V gene TRBV6-1, with 10 bases that match TRBD1. From germline, CDR1 is MNHNS and CDR2 SASEGT. The CDR3 totals 13 residues. V gave up 2 bases and J gave up 8 bases; unmatched junction bases: 2. DNA for the CDR3: TGTGCCAGCAGTGAAAGGGACAGGGGAGGCTACACCTTC. Translation: CASSERDRGGYTF.